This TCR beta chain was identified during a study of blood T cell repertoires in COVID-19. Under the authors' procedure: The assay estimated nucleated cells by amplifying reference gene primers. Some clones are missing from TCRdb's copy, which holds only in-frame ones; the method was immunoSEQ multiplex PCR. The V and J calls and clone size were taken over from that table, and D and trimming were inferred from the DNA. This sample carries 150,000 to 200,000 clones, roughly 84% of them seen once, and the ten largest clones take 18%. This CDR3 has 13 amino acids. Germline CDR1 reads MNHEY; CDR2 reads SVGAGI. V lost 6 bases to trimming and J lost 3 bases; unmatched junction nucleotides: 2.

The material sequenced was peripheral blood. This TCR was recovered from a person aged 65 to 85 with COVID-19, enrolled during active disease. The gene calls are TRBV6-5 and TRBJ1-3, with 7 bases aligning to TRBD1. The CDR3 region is CASRTGFGNTIYF. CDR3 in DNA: TGTGCCAGCAGGACAGGGTTTGGAAACACCATATATTTT.